The 29 T cell receptor beta chains in this list originate from one sample, sequenced in a study of early T cells in non-severe SARS-CoV-2 infection. TCRdb re-analysed the 5' RACE reads in MiXCR, keeping a single row per CDR3 protein. The sample has around 46,000 distinct CDR3 sequences; roughly 10% are singletons. Sequenced material: whole blood. These receptors all stem from an adult who was a healthcare worker with PCR-confirmed SARS-CoV-2 infection or an uninfected control (not recorded which).

This clonotype has ten or more counts. This chain joins TRBV12-3 or TRBV12-4 and TRBJ1-2; maybe TRBD1 (6 bases). The CDR3 consists of 13 residues. The ends were cut back, 6 bases at V and 1 base at J, with 9 bases in the middle. CDR3 region: CASSSDSNYGYTF. The CDR3 DNA reads as TGTGCCAGCAGCTCGGACAGTAACTATGGCTACACCTTC.

This clonotype was counted ten times or more. The chain carries TRBV28 and TRBJ2-7, with TRBD2 identical over 14 bases. The V gene end was trimmed by 6 bases and the J gene end by 3 bases; junction bases not matched to a gene: 7. This CDR3 has 16 residues. CDR1 is MDHEN and CDR2 is SYDVKM in the germline V gene. The CDR3 spells CASSATSGRGVYEQYF. For the CDR3, the DNA is TGTGCCAGCAGCGCGACTAGCGGGAGGGGTGTCTACGAGCAGTACTTC.

This clonotype was recorded many times. The V and J genes are TRBV29-1 and TRBJ2-7, with a weak D call TRBD2 (6 bases). Trimming removed 6 bases at V and 0 bases at J, with 12 bases between. The CDR3 length is 13 residues. Germline V gives CDR1 SQVTM, CDR2 ANQGSEA. CDR3 in DNA: TGCAGCGTCGATAGCGGTAGCTCCTACGAGCAGTACTTC. Protein sequence: CSVDSGSSYEQYF.

Many counts were recorded for this clonotype. The chain couples TRBV5-6 to TRBJ2-1; 12 bases match TRBD2. This CDR3 has 18 amino acids. Germline assignment: CDR1 SGHDT and CDR2 YYEEEE. The junction had 10 bases not matched to a gene; V was cut back by 4 bases and J by 2 bases. The CDR3 coding sequence is TGTGCCAGCAGCCTAGGACTAGCGGGATCTCTGGCCTACAATGAGCAGTTCTTC. Encoded protein: CASSLGLAGSLAYNEQFF.

This chain uses TRBV10-2 with TRBJ1-1; D not resolved. Trimming took off 4 bases at V and 10 bases at J, with 10 bases between the two ends. The CDR3 sequence is 11 residues long. CDR1 is WSHSY, CDR2 SAAADI, per germline. CDR3 in amino acids: CASSGTSIAFF. The CDR3 region has the DNA TGCGCCAGCAGTGGAACTTCGATAGCTTTCTTT.

The rearrangement joins TRBV3-1 to TRBJ1-2; D call uncertain. Trimming shortened V by 5 bases and J by 0 bases, and 25 bases separated the two germline ends. The CDR3 runs to 19 residues. Looked up from germline, CDR1 is LGHDT and CDR2 is YNNKEL (reference sequence). The CDR3 nucleotides read TGTGCCAGCAGCTCTCAAGCCAACGCTGCATTCTTGACTAACTATGGCTACACCTTC. Protein sequence: CASSSQANAAFLTNYGYTF.

CDR3 region: CASSMDQAQETQYF. In DNA form, the CDR3 reads TGTGCCAGCAGTATGGACCAGGCACAAGAGACCCAGTACTTC. This chain uses TRBV28 with TRBJ2-5, with D unresolved. V was shortened by 5 bases and J by 2 bases, with 12 bases between the two germline ends. CDR1 and CDR2 from the germline V gene are MDHEN and SYDVKM. The CDR3 consists of 14 residues. The whole variable domain, filled in from reference TRBV28 and TRBJ2-5, reads DVKVTQSSRYLVKRTGEKVFLECVQDMDHENMFWYRQDPGLGLRLIYFSYDVKMKEKGDIPEGYSVSREKKERFSLILESASTNQTSMYLCASSMDQAQETQYFGPGTRLLVL.

This clonotype was observed once. V gene TRBV6-2 or TRBV6-3 combines with J gene TRBJ2-2, with D perhaps matching TRBD1 (5 bases). The germline gives CDR1 MNHEY, CDR2 SVGEGT. The germline V and J ends were trimmed by 7 bases and 6 bases, with 15 bases remaining between them. This CDR3 comprises 14 residues. The CDR3 nucleotides read TGTGCCAGCAATATCCAGGGCGTCCCCGGGGAGCTGTTTTTT. Translating it yields CASNIQGVPGELFF.

The chain has TRBV10-3 and TRBJ2-5; D is perhaps TRBD1 or TRBD2 (5 bases each). Germline-derived CDR1 and CDR2 are ENHRY and SYGVKD. This CDR3 contains 15 residues. With 0 bases removed from V and 1 base from J, the gap between germline ends came to 9 bases. The CDR3 reads CAISESGTPQETQYF. CDR3 coding DNA: TGTGCCATCAGTGAGTCGGGGACGCCCCAAGAGACCCAGTACTTC.

The chain is built from TRBV28 and TRBJ1-5, with D unresolved. The CDR3 totals 13 residues. The germline V gene has CDR1 MDHEN and CDR2 SYDVKM. Trimming left V 5 bases short and J 2 bases short, with 7 bases between. The DNA for the CDR3 is TGTGCCAGCAGTCCCAAGGGCAATCAGCCCCAGCATTTT. It yields the protein CASSPKGNQPQHF.

This clonotype appeared a few times. CDR3: CSGRTSGTGEQFF. CDR3 coding DNA: TGCAGCGGGCGGACTAGCGGGACGGGAGAGCAGTTCTTC. J is TRBJ2-1 and V is TRBV29-1; 12 bases align to TRBD2. Germline CDR1 SQVTM, CDR2 ANQGSEA. The CDR3 has 13 residues. Trimming cost V 7 bases and J 10 bases; bases outside gene matches: 8.

This clonotype was observed many times. The genes are TRBV5-5 and TRBJ2-7; 9 nucleotides line up with TRBD1. Trimming removed 4 bases from V and 4 bases from J; junction bases left unmatched: 6. The CDR3 contains 14 residues. Germline CDR1 reads SGHKS; CDR2 reads YYEKEE (reference sequence). As DNA, the CDR3 is TGTGCCAGCAGCAAGGGACAGGGAAGGTACGAGCAGTACTTC. It is translated as CASSKGQGRYEQYF.

The rearrangement links TRBV5-1 to TRBJ2-3; 11 bases are a match to TRBD2. The J segment lost 3 bases and the V segment lost 1 base, leaving 7 bases of the junction unmatched. The CDR3 extends over 17 amino acids. Germline V gene data show CDR1 as SGHRS and CDR2 as YFSETQ. CDR3 in DNA: TGCGCCAGCAGCTTGTTGGCTAGCGGGAGGCAGACAGATACGCAGTATTTT. Protein sequence: CASSLLASGRQTDTQYF.

V and J are TRBV29-1 and TRBJ2-7, with 7 bases fitting TRBD1. CDR1 and CDR2 (germline): SQVTM, ANQGSEA. Germline trimming cut 5 bases from V and 2 bases from J; bases unmatched to any gene: 6. CDR3 length: 13 residues. CDR3 DNA: TGCAGCGTTCGTCGAGACAGGGCCTACGAGCAGTACTTC. Protein: CSVRRDRAYEQYF.

This clonotype occurred many times. The V and J genes are TRBV7-8 and TRBJ2-1; tentative D call: TRBD2 (7 bases). The V gene lost 3 bases and the J gene lost 1 base, with 16 bases spanning the gap. Germline V gene sequence: CDR1 SGHVS, CDR2 FQNEAQ. The CDR3 is made up of 17 amino acids. In DNA form, the CDR3 reads TGTGCCAGCAGCTTGGGAGGGGGGGCCGGATCCTACAATGAGCAGTTCTTC. Translating it yields CASSLGGGAGSYNEQFF. Based on the CDR3 plus reference TRBV7-8 and TRBJ2-1, the full variable domain is GAGVSQSPRYKVAKRGQDVALRCDPISGHVSLFWYQQALGQGPEFLTYFQNEAQLDKSGLPSDRFFAERPEGSVSTLKIQRTQQEDSAVYLCASSLGGGAGSYNEQFFGPGTRLTVL.

The chain is built from TRBV5-1 and TRBJ2-7; D not resolved. Germline V gene lookup returns CDR1 SGHRS and CDR2 YFSETQ. The CDR3 consists of 16 residues. V lost 0 bases and J 7 bases, leaving 20 bases between the germline ends. CDR3 region: CASSLAPGSRVREQYF. The CDR3 DNA sequence: TGCGCCAGCAGCTTGGCCCCCGGGTCTAGGGTGAGAGAGCAGTACTTC. Drawing the rest from reference TRBV5-1 and TRBJ2-7, the complete variable domain is KAGVTQTPRYLIKTRGQQVTLSCSPISGHRSVSWYQQTPGQGLQFLFEYFSETQRNKGNFPGRFSGRQFSNSRSEMNVSTLELGDSALYLCASSLAPGSRVREQYFGPGTRLTVT.

Concerning this clonotype: At one end the junction does not follow the germline gene, possibly because of a read error. This sequence joins TRBV4-3 and TRBJ2-6; D gene ambiguous. Germline lookup yields CDR1 LGHNA and CDR2 YSLEER. The CDR3 contains 16 residues. The CDR3 here is CANSQEMRSGANVLTF. For the CDR3, the DNA is TGCGCCAACAGCCAAGAGATGAGGTCTGGGGCCAACGTCCTGACTTTC.

This clonotype was seen at least ten times. The chain is built from TRBV14 and TRBJ2-1; 12 bases are shared with TRBD2. The CDR3 length is 18 residues. Germline trimming cut 2 bases from V and 9 bases from J; bases unmatched to any gene: 14. Germline-derived CDR1 and CDR2 are SGHDN and FVKESK. Here the CDR3 reads CASSQRTSGKRSWGEQFF. The CDR3 DNA sequence: TGTGCCAGCAGCCAAAGGACTAGCGGGAAACGCTCGTGGGGTGAGCAGTTCTTC.

This clonotype was found many times. The rearrangement links TRBV14 to TRBJ2-5; D call uncertain. CDR1 and CDR2 (germline): SGHDN, FVKESK. This CDR3 has 13 amino acids. Trimming removed 1 base from V and 2 bases from J, with 5 bases in between. The DNA of the CDR3 is TGTGCCAGCAGCCAAGGCTTACAAGAGACCCAGTACTTC. It encodes CASSQGLQETQYF.

A note on this clonotype: One end of the junction is discordant with germline, which a read error may explain. The chain links TRBV7-3 to TRBJ2-3; D is possibly TRBD1 (5 bases). In germline, CDR1 is SGHTA, CDR2 FQGTGA. The CDR3 has 12 amino acids. CDR3 sequence: CASSVTDRYAVF. In DNA, the CDR3 is TGTGCCAGCAGCGTGACCGACAGATACGCAGTATTT.

This clonotype appeared many times. CDR3 in amino acids: CASRRWTGAEDEQYF. In DNA form, the CDR3 reads TGTGCCAGCCGTCGCTGGACAGGGGCGGAAGACGAGCAGTACTTC. The chain joins TRBV27 to TRBJ2-7; TRBD1 aligns across 9 bases. Trimming removed 8 bases from V and 5 bases from J; junction bases left unmatched: 13. This CDR3 has 15 residues. Germline V gene sequence: CDR1 MNHEY, CDR2 SMNVEV (reference sequence).

J is TRBJ2-6 and V is TRBV6-1; D is undetermined. Deletions cut 11 bases from V and 1 base from J, with 9 bases between. The CDR3 spans 13 residues. In germline, CDR1 is MNHNS, CDR2 SASEGT. The CDR3 region is CAYMRSGANVLTF. CDR3 DNA: TGTGCCTACATGAGGTCTGGGGCCAACGTCCTGACTTTC.

There are a few counts of this clonotype. This chain links TRBV12-3 or TRBV12-4 with TRBJ1-2, with TRBD1 as a possible D gene (6 bases). V was cut by 1 base and J by 2 bases, with 14 bases left in between. This CDR3 has 16 residues. CDR3 bases: TGTGCCAGCAGTTTAGGGACAGTAACAGTCAACTATGGCTACACCTTC. Translating it yields CASSLGTVTVNYGYTF.

The table lists this clonotype with a few counts. The J gene is TRBJ2-7, the V gene TRBV9; no clear D gene. The V end lost 0 bases, the J end lost 2 bases, and 12 bases lay between the germline ends. Per the germline V gene, CDR1 is SGDLS and CDR2 is YYNGEE. CDR3 length: 15 residues. CDR3 sequence reads: CASSVEAQSTYEQYF. DNA of the CDR3: TGTGCCAGCAGCGTAGAGGCACAATCAACCTACGAGCAGTACTTC.

The chain recombines TRBV10-2 with TRBJ2-7; 8 nucleotides match TRBD2. This CDR3 spans 15 amino acids. J gave up 2 bases and V 8 bases, and 11 bases lay outside the gene matches. Germline V gives CDR1 WSHSY, CDR2 SAAADI. The DNA of the CDR3 is TGCGCCAGCGTGGGGAAAGGAGCGGGAGCCTACGAGCAGTACTTC. The encoded protein is CASVGKGAGAYEQYF.

This clonotype was picked up many times. This chain connects TRBV20-1 to TRBJ2-5, with 7 bases aligning to TRBD2. V lost 1 base, J lost 3 bases, and 8 bases stayed unmatched. Germline V gene sequence: CDR1 DFQATT, CDR2 SNEGSKA (reference sequence). The CDR3 is made up of 15 amino acids. Written as DNA, the CDR3 is TGCAGTGCTAGAGGGGCTAGCGGTGCCGAAGAGACCCAGTACTTC. Its protein product is CSARGASGAEETQYF.

This sequence joins TRBV6-5 and TRBJ2-1, with D possibly matching TRBD2 (5 bases). CDR3 length: 12 amino acids. CDR1 and CDR2 from the germline V gene are MNHEY and SVGAGI. Deletions cut 6 bases from V and 9 bases from J, with 12 bases between. In nucleotides, the CDR3 is TGTGCCAGCAGCCGTAGACGGGGTGAGCAGTTCTTC. It specifies CASSRRRGEQFF.

As to this clonotype: This may be a read error, as it is one base from a much larger clone. This chain uses TRBV12-3 or TRBV12-4 with TRBJ1-1; weak D call: TRBD1 (6 bases). V was clipped by 6 bases and J by 4 bases, with 9 bases between them. The CDR3 is 12 residues long. CDR3 sequence (DNA): TGTGCCAGCAGACGAGGGGGCACTGAAGCTTTCTTT. Encoded protein: CASRRGGTEAFF.

This clonotype was counted only a few times. The chain has TRBV7-9 and TRBJ1-1; D remains ambiguous. The ends were cut back, 5 bases at V and 4 bases at J, with 17 bases in the middle. Germline V gene sequence: CDR1 SEHNR, CDR2 FQNEAQ (reference sequence). This CDR3 has 15 residues. The CDR3 loop reads CASSPLTRASTEAFF. Here the CDR3 DNA reads TGTGCCAGCAGCCCCTTGACAAGGGCGTCCACTGAAGCTTTCTTT.